The next 20 T cell receptor beta chains were all read from a single sample in a study of cytomegalovirus exposure and HLA in healthy donors. The PCR made use of 60 Vbeta and 13 Jbeta primers. Generated by immunoSEQ multiplex PCR, the TCRdb table keeps only in-frame clones and is missing some. The table shows about 110,000 clones, with about 60% occurring only once. Sample: PBMCs. Receptor source: a woman aged 25 to 39 in good health and CMV-seronegative.

This clone has just one count. The chain carries TRBV9 and TRBJ1-6; 9 bases map to TRBD1. The CDR3 consists of 14 residues. The germline gives CDR1 SGDLS, CDR2 YYNGEE. The V and J ends lost 3 bases and 10 bases, in that order; junction bases with no gene match: 5. CDR3 bases: TGTGCCAGCAGCGCGGGACAGGGTTACTCACCCCTCCACTTT. This codes for CASSAGQGYSPLHF.

The CDR3 loop is CASTLDGTGLAFRETQYF. CDR3 DNA: TGTGCCAGCACCCTTGACGGGACGGGACTAGCGTTTCGAGAGACCCAGTACTTC. The rearrangement uses TRBV18 and TRBJ2-5; 10 positions agree with TRBD2. The germline gives CDR1 KGHSH, CDR2 LQKENI. CDR3 length equals 18 residues. With V trimmed by 8 bases and J by 4 bases, 19 bases remained unmatched. The whole variable domain, filled in from reference TRBV18 and TRBJ2-5, reads NAGVMQNPRHLVRRRGQEARLRCSPMKGHSHVYWYRQLPEEGLKFMVYLQKENIIDESGMPKERFSAEFPKEGPSILRIQQVVRGDSAAYFCASTLDGTGLAFRETQYFGPGTRLLVL.

V gene TRBV5-4 combines with J gene TRBJ2-5; tentatively, D is TRBD1 (5 bases). CDR1 and CDR2 from the germline V gene are SGHNT and YYREEE (reference sequence). CDR3 length: 13 residues. V shed 3 bases and J shed 2 bases, with 8 bases lying between them. The CDR3 loop reads CASSSRAQETQYF. CDR3 in DNA: TGTGCCAGCAGCTCCAGGGCTCAAGAGACCCAGTACTTC.

This rearrangement joins TRBV9 to TRBJ2-5, with TRBD1 matching over 8 bases. With V trimmed by 2 bases and J by 5 bases, 5 bases remained unmatched. CDR1 SGDLS and CDR2 YYNGEE come from the germline V gene. CDR3 size: 14 residues. CDR3 sequence: CASSVTGVGETQYF. CDR3 sequence (DNA): TGTGCCAGCAGCGTGACAGGGGTGGGTGAGACCCAGTACTTC.

The genes are TRBV5-1 and TRBJ2-1; 9 bases are a match to TRBD2. CDR1 is SGHRS and CDR2 is YFSETQ in the germline V gene. This CDR3 region has 17 residues. V was pared by 1 base and J by 7 bases, with 12 bases of the junction left unmatched. DNA of the CDR3: TGCGCCAGCAGCTTGCGCGTAGCGGGAGTATCGGGGAATGAGCAGTTCTTC. It is translated as CASSLRVAGVSGNEQFF.

The chain uses TRBV5-1 and TRBJ1-4; 12 bases line up with TRBD1. Germline-derived CDR1 and CDR2 are SGHRS and YFSETQ. There are 15 residues in the CDR3. The ends lost 4 bases at V and 7 bases at J; junction bases unmatched: 5. The CDR3 loop is CASSTGTGGVEKLFF. The DNA for the CDR3 is TGCGCCAGCAGCACTGGGACAGGGGGCGTTGAAAAACTGTTTTTT.

The chain couples TRBV14 to TRBJ1-1; no clear D gene. CDR3 size: 14 residues. The germline V gene has CDR1 SGHDN and CDR2 FVKESK. Trimming removed 0 bases from V and 3 bases from J, with 8 bases in between. The CDR3 reads CASSQDYGDTEAFF. The CDR3 DNA follows: TGTGCCAGCAGCCAAGATTACGGGGACACTGAAGCTTTCTTT.

This sequence joins TRBV19 and TRBJ2-3; D is possibly TRBD2 (6 bases). This CDR3 has 15 amino acids. The V end lost 6 bases, the J end lost 3 bases, and 16 bases lay between the germline ends. The germline V gene encodes CDR1 LNHDA and CDR2 SQIVND (reference sequence). CDR3 bases: TGTGCCAGTAGGGGACCGGGAGCGAAAACAGATACGCAGTATTTT. As protein: CASRGPGAKTDTQYF.

This clone showed up just a few times. The genes are TRBV6-5 and TRBJ1-4, with 10 bases identical to TRBD1. CDR3 length: 13 amino acids. The V segment lost 5 bases and the J segment 8 bases; nucleotides outside the gene matches: 2. CDR1 and CDR2 (germline): MNHEY, SVGAGI. The DNA for the CDR3 is TGTGCCAGCAGTGGGACAGGGGCGGAAAAACTGTTTTTT. Amino acid sequence: CASSGTGAEKLFF.

The CDR3 region has the DNA TGCGCCAGCAGTACCCCCGGGACAGAGAACACCGGGGAGCTGTTTTTT. It translates to CASSTPGTENTGELFF. The rearrangement links TRBV23-1 to TRBJ2-2; 7 bases align to TRBD1. TRBV23-1 is classed as an ORF, of uncertain function. Trimming at V came to 5 bases and at J to 1 base, leaving 7 bases not matched to a gene. The CDR3 has 16 amino acids.

This rearrangement joins TRBV19 to TRBJ2-7, with D tentatively TRBD1 (6 bases). This CDR3 has 13 amino acids. V was clipped by 5 bases and J by 4 bases, with 12 bases between them. Germline loops: CDR1 LNHDA, CDR2 SQIVND (reference sequence). CDR3 in DNA: TGTGCCAGTAGTCCCCCACAGGGTTACGAGCAGTACTTC. Its translation is CASSPPQGYEQYF.

The V and J genes are TRBV13 and TRBJ1-3, with a possible D match to TRBD1 (5 bases). In germline, CDR1 is PRHDT, CDR2 FYEKMQ (reference sequence). There are 17 residues in the CDR3. Trimming left V 5 bases short and J 4 bases short, with 21 bases between. This chain's CDR3 is CASSPRWRRAMGNTIYF. CDR3 coding DNA: TGTGCCAGCAGCCCCAGGTGGCGCAGGGCGATGGGAAACACCATATATTTT.

V and J are TRBV7-2 and TRBJ2-7; TRBD1 aligns across 7 bases. With V trimmed by 1 base and J by 2 bases, 2 bases remained unmatched. The CDR3 has 14 residues. Germline CDR1 and CDR2: SGHTA and FQGNSA. The CDR3 DNA reads TGTGCCAGCAGCTTAGGGACAGGCCCCTACGAGCAGTACTTC. Translated: CASSLGTGPYEQYF.

The genes are TRBV27 and TRBJ2-3; a weak D match, TRBD1 (5 bases). The CDR3 has 15 residues. Trimming pared 6 bases from V and 5 bases from J, leaving 18 bases between. Germline V gene sequence: CDR1 MNHEY, CDR2 SMNVEV (reference sequence). In DNA, the CDR3 is TGTGCCAGCAGCTACTCTCCTGGGGCGGAAGATACGCAGTATTTT. Protein: CASSYSPGAEDTQYF.

This clone was seen more than once but under ten times. The rearrangement links TRBV6-5 to TRBJ2-5; 14 bases are shared with TRBD2. The J call may be mistaken, given a closer DNA end match to TRBJ2-7. Per the germline V gene, CDR1 is MNHEY and CDR2 is SVGAGI. The CDR3 totals 15 residues. The CDR3 reads CASSGGLAGAYEQYF. For the CDR3, the DNA is TGTGCCAGCAGTGGGGGACTAGCGGGGGCCTACGAGCAGTACTTC.

The genes are TRBV10-3 and TRBJ2-5; 7 nucleotides line up with TRBD1. Losses at the gene ends were 4 bases for V and 5 bases for J; bases not matched to a gene: 10. Germline CDR1 is ENHRY and CDR2 is SYGVKD. This CDR3 region has 15 residues. CDR3 protein: CAISGPGTEQETQYF. The CDR3 DNA is TGTGCCATCAGTGGTCCCGGGACAGAGCAGGAGACCCAGTACTTC.

The rearrangement uses TRBV4-1 and TRBJ2-7; TRBD2 matches at 10 bases. Looked up from germline, CDR1 is MGHRA and CDR2 is YSYEKL. With 1 base clipped from V and 3 bases from J, the junction kept 6 bases outside the gene matches. The CDR3 contains 16 residues. The CDR3 loop is CASSQAGTSVFYEQYF. Written as DNA, the CDR3 is TGCGCCAGCAGCCAAGCCGGGACTAGCGTATTCTACGAGCAGTACTTC.

The chain is built from TRBV7-6 and TRBJ2-1; 8 bases are shared with TRBD2. V was clipped by 1 base and J by 3 bases; unmatched bases: 8. Germline loops: CDR1 SGHVS, CDR2 FNYEAQ. The CDR3 has 17 amino acids. For the CDR3, the DNA is TGTGCCAGCAGCTTAGGTCTAAGCGGGAGCGGCTACAATGAGCAGTTCTTC. Protein: CASSLGLSGSGYNEQFF.

This clone was detected a few times. The chain has TRBV28 and TRBJ1-1, with TRBD1 matching over 7 bases. J gave up 1 base and V 7 bases, and 9 bases lay outside the gene matches. Germline V gene sequence: CDR1 MDHEN, CDR2 SYDVKM. The CDR3 is made up of 15 amino acids. The CDR3 sequence is CASTKAGTANTEAFF. CDR3 sequence (DNA): TGTGCCAGCACCAAAGCTGGGACAGCGAACACTGAAGCTTTCTTT.

In this sample, this clone turned up once. V usage is TRBV4-1 and J usage is TRBJ2-1; 7 nucleotides match TRBD1. Germline V lookup: CDR1 MGHRA, CDR2 YSYEKL. After removal of 1 base from V and 3 bases from J, the junction contained 0 bases not matched to a gene. The CDR3 runs 14 residues. Here the CDR3 DNA reads TGCGCCAGCAGCCAAGGACAGGGCTACAATGAGCAGTTCTTC. Its protein product is CASSQGQGYNEQFF.